The clone carrying this TCR beta chain was found many times. Germline assignment: CDR1 MNHNY and CDR2 SVGAGI (reference sequence). V lost 6 bases, J lost 8 bases, and 6 bases stayed unmatched. This CDR3 is built from 13 residues. The data are from a study of T-cell reconstitution after alpha-beta-depleted transplantation in children. The library targeted TCRbeta and was prepared with unique molecular identifiers. TCRdb independently ran MiXCR on the PCR reads; one entry per CDR3 protein. The sample contains around 680,000 distinct CDR3 sequences, approximately 17% of which appear only once. The input for sequencing was PBMCs from the stem cell graft donor, taken from the stem cell graft. The clonotype was recovered from a human donor who donated a stem cell graft to a child with acute myeloid leukemia. This sequence joins TRBV6-6 and TRBJ2-1, with 8 bases lining up with TRBD1. CDR3 in DNA: TGTGCCAGCAGCCGGACAGGGTTCGATGAGCAGTTCTTC. Protein sequence: CASSRTGFDEQFF.